A selection of T cell receptor beta chains follows, all from one sample in a study of regulatory T cells in long-lasting Graves disease. In TCRdb, the multiplex PCR reads were re-called with MiXCR into one record per CDR3 protein. The sample includes over 200,000 distinct CDR3 sequences, about 17% of them seen just once. The specimen was peripheral blood mononuclear cells (PBMCs), collected at new diagnosis, from a patient treated with antithyroid drugs. The receptors were sampled from a female donor with Graves disease. Each CDR3 is given with its conserved first and last residue. D genes are given only for firm matches. Rows give clone size only sometimes, using once, few, many, or a class for an expanded clone.

v_call	j_call	d_call	clone_size	cdr3_aa	cdr3_nt
TRBV20-1	TRBJ2-7	TRBD2	many	CSARTSGRYEQYF	TGCAGTGCTAGGACTAGCGGGAGATACGAGCAGTACTTC
TRBV4-2	TRBJ2-1	.	few	CASSQEAVPLYNEQFF	TGTGCCAGCAGCCAAGAGGCGGTTCCTCTCTACAATGAGCAGTTCTTC
TRBV28	TRBJ1-1	.	.	CASSLVLGQENTEAFF	TGTGCCAGCAGCCTTGTCCTGGGACAAGAAAACACTGAAGCTTTCTTT
TRBV11-2	TRBJ2-5	.	many	CASSLEAGAQETQYF	TGTGCCAGCAGCTTAGAGGCTGGAGCCCAAGAGACCCAGTACTTC
TRBV5-5	TRBJ2-6	TRBD2	few	CASSFLSGRASGANVLTF	TGTGCCAGCAGCTTCCTTAGCGGGAGGGCCTCCGGGGCCAACGTCCTGACTTTC
TRBV7-8	TRBJ2-2	.	many	CASSRGDAPPGELFF	TGTGCCAGCAGCCGCGGGGATGCACCACCCGGGGAGCTGTTTTTT
TRBV11-3	TRBJ2-1	.	many	CASSRGPEDYNEQFF	TGTGCCAGCAGCCGGGGACCTGAAGACTACAATGAGCAGTTCTTC
TRBV11-1	TRBJ2-1	TRBD2	.	CASSFRTTYGGRDEQFF	TGTGCCAGCAGCTTCAGGACTACCTACGGCGGGAGAGATGAGCAGTTCTTC
TRBV11-1	TRBJ2-5	.	many	CASSPTSQETQYF	TGTGCCAGCAGCCCCACTAGCCAAGAGACCCAGTACTTC
TRBV19	TRBJ2-7	.	many	CASSINELYEQYF	TGTGCCAGTAGTATCAATGAACTCTACGAGCAGTACTTC
TRBV6-6	TRBJ1-3	.	.	CASSYSPGMAGNTIYF	TGTGCCAGCAGTTACTCGCCGGGAATGGCTGGAAACACCATATATTTT
TRBV7-3	TRBJ2-1	TRBD2	many	CASSYGTSGRANEQFF	TGTGCCAGCAGCTACGGGACTAGCGGGAGGGCCAATGAGCAGTTCTTC
TRBV24-1	TRBJ1-2	TRBD1	many	CATSDLGQSYGYTF	TGTGCCACCAGTGATCTGGGACAGTCCTATGGCTACACCTTC
TRBV10-1	TRBJ2-2	.	many	CASSGLNTGELFF	TGCGCCAGCAGCGGACTAAACACCGGGGAGCTGTTTTTT
TRBV5-4	TRBJ2-1	.	many	CASSLVVTPKDEQFF	TGTGCCAGCAGCTTGGTAGTCACCCCGAAGGATGAGCAGTTCTTC
TRBV12-3/TRBV12-4	TRBJ2-7	TRBD2	many	CASSLFSGRSDEQYF	TGTGCCAGCAGTTTGTTCAGCGGGAGGAGCGACGAGCAGTACTTC
TRBV3-1	TRBJ2-7	.	many	CASSRTSGGPDEQYF	TGTGCCAGCAGCCGAACGTCCGGGGGGCCGGACGAGCAGTACTTC
TRBV29-1	TRBJ1-5	.	many	CSVYRISYNSNQPQHF	TGCAGCGTTTACAGGATTTCGTATAACAGCAATCAGCCCCAGCATTTT
TRBV20-1	TRBJ2-7	TRBD1	many	CSARDTRGHEQYF	TGCAGTGCTAGAGATACGAGGGGGCACGAGCAGTACTTC
TRBV18	TRBJ2-7	.	many	CASSPREEQYF	TGTGCCAGCTCACCAAGGGAAGAGCAGTACTTC
TRBV6-2/TRBV6-3	TRBJ2-5	TRBD1	many	CASSSGTGAAQETQYF	TGTGCCAGCAGTAGCGGGACAGGGGCGGCACAAGAGACCCAGTACTTC
TRBV6-1	TRBJ2-5	.	.	CASITDQETQYF	TGTGCCAGCATCACAGACCAAGAGACCCAGTACTTC
TRBV28	TRBJ2-5	.	many	CASSFGDETQYF	TGTGCCAGCAGTTTTGGGGATGAGACCCAGTACTTC
TRBV11-2	TRBJ2-5	TRBD1	many	CASSLYRGGQETQYF	TGTGCCAGCAGCCTTTACAGGGGTGGGCAAGAGACCCAGTACTTC
TRBV7-8	TRBJ1-1	.	many	CASRNRAGTEAFF	TGTGCCAGCAGGAACAGGGCGGGGACTGAAGCTTTCTTT
TRBV24-1	TRBJ1-1	TRBD1	many	CATKVGQGEAFF	TGTGCCACCAAAGTAGGACAGGGTGAAGCTTTCTTT
TRBV13	TRBJ2-2	.	few	CASSFGDPNTGELFF	TGTGCCAGCAGCTTTGGGGACCCGAACACCGGGGAGCTGTTTTTT
TRBV10-2	TRBJ2-1	TRBD2	few	CASSDTHGTSGRHEQFF	TGCGCCAGCAGTGATACCCACGGGACTAGCGGGAGGCACGAGCAGTTCTTC
TRBV27	TRBJ2-2	TRBD1	many	CASSSRQGPLNTGELFF	TGTGCCAGCAGTTCCCGACAGGGCCCCTTGAACACCGGGGAGCTGTTTTTT
TRBV20-1	TRBJ1-1	TRBD1	many	CSASLRQGNTEAFF	TGCAGTGCTAGTTTGCGACAGGGGAACACTGAAGCTTTCTTT
TRBV11-1	TRBJ2-7	.	.	CASSSVRGYFYEQYF	TGTGCCAGCAGCTCCGTCAGGGGCTACTTCTACGAGCAGTACTTC
TRBV30	TRBJ1-1	TRBD1	many	CAWGTGANTEAFF	TGTGCCTGGGGGACAGGGGCGAACACTGAAGCTTTCTTT
TRBV12-3/TRBV12-4	TRBJ1-5	.	many	CASRAGGNQPQHF	TGTGCCAGCAGAGCCGGGGGAAATCAGCCCCAGCATTTT
TRBV7-9	TRBJ2-1	.	.	CASSLSLATYNEQFF	TGTGCCAGCAGCTTATCACTAGCAACCTACAATGAGCAGTTCTTC
TRBV4-2	TRBJ1-1	.	many	CASSQQPGHQNTEAFF	TGTGCCAGCAGCCAACAACCGGGACACCAGAACACTGAAGCTTTCTTT
TRBV19	TRBJ2-3	.	many	CASSRQVGFLTDTQYF	TGTGCCAGTAGTAGGCAGGTCGGGTTCCTAACAGATACGCAGTATTTT
TRBV20-1	TRBJ2-1	TRBD2	once	CSARPSGSFYEQFF	TGCAGTGCTAGACCTAGCGGGAGTTTCTATGAGCAGTTCTTC
TRBV11-3	TRBJ2-2	.	many	CASSLRNRNTGELFF	TGTGCCAGCAGCTTACGGAACCGTAACACCGGGGAGCTGTTTTTT
TRBV9	TRBJ2-2	.	many	CASSVVGGRGELFF	TGTGCCAGCAGCGTAGTTGGGGGACGCGGGGAGCTGTTTTTT
TRBV15	TRBJ2-7	TRBD1	.	CATSNKQDRGTEQYF	TGTGCCACCAGCAACAAGCAGGACAGGGGTACCGAGCAGTACTTC
TRBV20-1	TRBJ2-1	TRBD2	many	CSARPGLAGSNEQFF	TGCAGTGCTAGACCGGGACTAGCGGGAAGCAATGAGCAGTTCTTC
TRBV15	TRBJ2-7	TRBD2	once	CATSRDGTSGGKGHLYEQYF	TGTGCCACCAGCAGAGATGGGACTAGCGGGGGGAAGGGTCATCTCTACGAGCAGTACTTC
TRBV29-1	TRBJ2-1	TRBD2	.	CSVDTGLAGGEQFF	TGCAGCGTTGATACCGGACTAGCGGGAGGTGAGCAGTTCTTC
TRBV5-1	TRBJ1-4	.	many	CASSFQGNNEKLFF	TGCGCCAGCAGCTTCCAGGGGAATAATGAAAAACTGTTTTTT
TRBV4-2	TRBJ1-1	.	.	CASSLGGAENTEAFF	TGTGCCAGCAGCCTCGGGGGCGCGGAGAACACTGAAGCTTTCTTT
TRBV11-2	TRBJ2-5	TRBD1	many	CASSLEGTGRGETQYF	TGTGCCAGCAGCTTAGAAGGGACAGGAAGGGGAGAGACCCAGTACTTC